This TCR beta chain was sequenced during a study of CD8 T cells in Susac syndrome. Looking at the study overall: There were Susac syndrome patients who were therapy-naive at blood draw, others on corticosteroids, and others on intravenous immunoglobulin alone.

In this sample, this clonotype turned up once. The study sequenced TCR beta in blood CD8+ and CD4+ T cells. The CDR3 runs 16 residues. The V gene end was trimmed by 5 bases and the J gene end by 8 bases; junction bases not matched to a gene: 11. Random hexamers primed reverse transcription of about 0.5 to 1 ug RNA. TCRdb itself ran the immunoSEQ multiplex PCR reads through MiXCR, one entry per CDR3 protein. Here the sample spans around 110,000 distinct CDR3 sequences, just under 95% being singletons. The sequence was collected from a human donor with Susac syndrome. The sample was CD8+ T cells from PBMCs. V is TRBV12-3 or TRBV12-4 and J is TRBJ1-5, with 11 bases that match TRBD1. The DNA of the CDR3 is TGTGCCAGCAGTACAGGTGGGGACAGGGGGATGAAGCCCCAGCATTTT. This encodes CASSTGGDRGMKPQHF.